The 17 T cell receptor beta chains below were found in one sample sequenced in a study of blood T cells in healthy people across ages. Using a J-beta primer mix together with a sample-barcoded 5' primer, a second PCR was run for roughly 6 to 11 cycles. One entry per CDR3 protein, called by TCRdb with MiXCR from the 5' RACE reads. This sample carries around 500,000 distinct CDR3 sequences, more than 45% of them seen once, and the ten largest clones take about 22%. Material for sequencing was blood. These receptors all stem from a man older than 75 in good health.

A note on this clonotype: A much larger clone differs by one base, so this may be a read error. The genes are TRBV6-5 and TRBJ2-3, with 7 nucleotides matching TRBD2. Germline CDR1 and CDR2: MNHEY and SVGAGI. This CDR3 comprises 13 residues. CDR3: CARRDYNTDTQYF. The CDR3 region has the DNA TGTGCCCGCAGGGACTACAACACAGATACGCAGTATTTT.

This clonotype was seen a handful of times. The rearrangement links TRBV9 to TRBJ2-3; the match to TRBD1 covers 7 bases. Germline CDR1 is SGDLS and CDR2 is YYNGEE. The CDR3 length is 16 residues. The ends lost 0 bases at V and 3 bases at J; junction bases unmatched: 7. CDR3 region: CASSVVQDRVTDTQYF. CDR3 in DNA: TGTGCCAGCAGCGTAGTTCAAGACAGGGTAACAGATACGCAGTATTTT.

J is TRBJ1-1 and V is TRBV2, with D unresolved. The CDR3 consists of 14 residues. CDR1 SNHLY and CDR2 FYNNEI come from the germline V gene. V lost 7 bases, J lost 4 bases, and 16 bases lay in between. Here the CDR3 reads CASTAGTLSTEAFF. The CDR3 nucleotides read TGTGCCAGCACGGCGGGTACTCTGAGCACTGAAGCTTTCTTT.

This clonotype was counted a few times. This chain joins TRBV5-6 and TRBJ2-5; the D is unclear. The CDR3 length is 15 residues. Looked up from germline, CDR1 is SGHDT and CDR2 is YYEEEE. V was pared by 0 bases and J by 1 base, with 10 bases between. The DNA for the CDR3 is TGTGCCAGCAGCTTGGTTGCGGTACCCCAAGAGACCCAGTACTTC. This codes for CASSLVAVPQETQYF.

The rearrangement links TRBV15 to TRBJ2-3; 8 bases line up with TRBD2. This CDR3 is built from 15 residues. Losses at the gene ends were 0 bases for V and 4 bases for J; bases not matched to a gene: 3. Germline CDR1 LNHNV, CDR2 YYDKDF (reference sequence). The CDR3 region is CATSREGGRSDTQYF. The CDR3 nucleotides read TGTGCCACCAGCAGAGAGGGCGGGAGGTCAGATACGCAGTATTTT.

The chain couples TRBV12-3 or TRBV12-4 to TRBJ2-5, with 10 bases fitting TRBD2. The J segment lost 1 base and the V segment lost 5 bases, leaving 1 base of the junction unmatched. The CDR3 is 14 residues long. CDR3 protein: CASSPSGGQETQYF. The CDR3, as DNA: TGTGCCAGCAGTCCTAGCGGGGGCCAAGAGACCCAGTACTTC.

The V and J genes are TRBV7-2 and TRBJ1-2, with 8 bases lining up with TRBD1. Trimming cost V 4 bases and J 7 bases; bases outside gene matches: 2. Per the germline V gene, CDR1 is SGHTA and CDR2 is FQGNSA. There are 12 residues in the CDR3. The CDR3 loop reads CASSSTGAGYTF. As DNA, the CDR3 is TGTGCCAGCAGCTCGACAGGGGCTGGCTACACCTTC.

The rearrangement links TRBV12-3 or TRBV12-4 to TRBJ2-1, with D uncertain. The CDR3 totals 12 residues. V lost 5 bases and J lost 5, with 7 bases in between. CDR3 loop: CASSANNNEQFF. CDR3 bases: TGTGCCAGCAGTGCTAACAACAATGAGCAGTTCTTC.

This clonotype was recorded a few times. V gene TRBV2 combines with J gene TRBJ1-2; TRBD1 agrees at 9 bases. Germline trimming cut 3 bases from V and 7 bases from J; bases unmatched to any gene: 6. This CDR3 region has 14 residues. Germline assignment: CDR1 SNHLY and CDR2 FYNNEI. The CDR3 bases are TGTGCCAGCAGTGATAAGGGACAGGGTCGTGGCTACACCTTC. Its translation is CASSDKGQGRGYTF. The entire variable domain, with the rest obtained from reference TRBV2 and TRBJ1-2, is as follows: EPEVTQTPSHQVTQMGQEVILRCVPISNHLYFYWYRQILGQKVEFLVSFYNNEISEKSEIFDDQFSVERPDGSNFTLKIRSTKLEDSAMYFCASSDKGQGRGYTFGSGTRLTVV.

At least ten counts were recorded for this clonotype. The chain employs TRBV11-2 and TRBJ1-1; 9 nucleotides align to TRBD1. Germline CDR1 SGHAT, CDR2 FQNNGV. V shed 5 bases, J shed 4 bases, and the junction held 5 bases outside the gene matches. The CDR3 extends over 14 amino acids. CDR3 sequence: CASSRDRVFTEAFF. The CDR3 nucleotides read TGTGCCAGCAGCCGGGACAGGGTATTCACTGAAGCTTTCTTT.

This rearrangement joins TRBV5-1 to TRBJ2-7; D is possibly TRBD2 (6 bases). CDR3 length equals 15 residues. Germline values: CDR1 SGHRS, CDR2 YFSETQ. The V gene lost 6 bases and the J gene lost 2 bases, with 18 bases spanning the gap. CDR3 nucleotides: TGCGCCAGCACCGCGAACGGAGGGCCTGCCTACGAGCAGTACTTC. It encodes CASTANGGPAYEQYF.

The CDR3 coding sequence is TGTGCCAGCACCCATCCCACCACCCCTAGCATTCAGTACTTC. This sequence encodes CASTHPTTPSIQYF. The V and J genes are TRBV6-5 and TRBJ2-7, with D unresolved. The end of the DNA fits TRBJ2-4 better, so the J call may be wrong. This CDR3 has 14 amino acids. The germline V gene encodes CDR1 MNHEY and CDR2 SVGAGI.

The rearrangement links TRBV5-1 to TRBJ2-5; D may be TRBD1 (6 bases). The J call may be incorrect, as the DNA end agrees better with TRBJ2-7. Germline V gene data show CDR1 as SGHRS and CDR2 as YFSETQ. The CDR3 totals 14 residues. The CDR3: CASSLPGQHNEQYF. The CDR3 nucleotides are TGCGCCAGCAGCTTGCCAGGACAGCATAACGAGCAGTACTTC.

The chain is built from TRBV2 and TRBJ2-1, with 8 bases that match TRBD1. The V gene end was trimmed by 6 bases and the J gene end by 7 bases; junction bases not matched to a gene: 11. CDR3 length: 15 residues. Germline CDR1 reads SNHLY; CDR2 reads FYNNEI. CDR3 sequence: CASRPTGQAYNEQFF. The DNA of the CDR3 is TGTGCCAGCAGACCTACGGGACAGGCATATAATGAGCAGTTCTTC.

The genes are TRBV20-1 and TRBJ1-5, with D possibly TRBD1 on 5 matching bases. The V gene lost 0 bases and the J gene lost 1 base, with 7 bases spanning the gap. The germline V gene has CDR1 DFQATT and CDR2 SNEGSKA (reference sequence). This CDR3 contains 14 residues. Here the CDR3 reads CSAREGGSNQPQHF. The CDR3 DNA reads TGCAGTGCTAGAGAGGGGGGAAGCAATCAGCCCCAGCATTTT.

CDR3 sequence reads: CASIRTGISDTQYF. The CDR3 DNA sequence: TGTGCCAGCATCCGGACAGGGATCTCAGATACGCAGTATTTT. This chain joins TRBV11-2 and TRBJ2-3, with 8 bases that match TRBD1. Per germline, CDR1 SGHAT and CDR2 FQNNGV. With 7 bases clipped from V and 4 bases from J, the junction kept 7 bases outside the gene matches. The CDR3 loop spans 14 amino acids.

This clonotype was seen many times. The chain combines TRBV6-5 with TRBJ1-2; 8 nucleotides match TRBD1. Germline-derived CDR1 and CDR2 are MNHEY and SVGAGI. The V segment lost 6 bases and the J segment 7 bases; nucleotides outside the gene matches: 7. The CDR3 has 13 residues. CDR3: CASSRQGRGGYTF. CDR3 bases: TGTGCCAGCAGCCGACAGGGGCGGGGTGGCTACACCTTC.